This T cell receptor (beta chain) was sequenced for a study of cytomegalovirus exposure and HLA in healthy donors. A note on this clone: Its specificity is unknown.

General study findings and limits: Many donors shared some public TCRs, even though most TCR sequences were rare.

Researchers ran the PCR with 60 Vbeta and 13 Jbeta primers. Authors' analysis steps: Per a later analysis, the number of unique TCR beta chains was around 80 million, of which some 10 million were shared. Measured with immunoSEQ multiplex PCR; TCRdb has only the in-frame clones, and not every one. V, J and clone size are taken as reported in that table, and D and trimming were inferred from the DNA itself. Of under 150,000 clones in the sample, about 82% are singletons; the top ten hold roughly 1.2%. V was pared by 6 bases and J by 5 bases, with 7 bases of the junction left unmatched. The germline V gene encodes CDR1 MDHEN and CDR2 SYDVKM. This CDR3 region has 14 residues.

The chain joins TRBV28 to TRBJ2-5, with 9 bases matching TRBD1. The receptor comes from a boy younger than 18 in good health and CMV-seronegative. Sequenced input: PBMCs. The CDR3 here is CASSGTGIQETQYF. The CDR3 region has the DNA TGTGCCAGCAGCGGGACAGGGATTCAGGAGACCCAGTACTTC.